This T cell receptor beta chain originates from a study of blood T cell repertoires in COVID-19. Per the germline V gene, CDR1 is SGHRS and CDR2 is YFSETQ. V lost 0 bases to trimming and J lost 3 bases, with 9 bases between them. The CDR3 loop spans 15 amino acids. Assay used: immunoSEQ multiplex PCR; TCRdb lists only in-frame clones, some missing. This sample carries about 300,000 clones, around 86% of them seen once, and the ten largest clones take more than 10%. The sequence was collected from a human donor in a cohort sampled during active COVID-19. Sequencing input: peripheral blood. The chain couples TRBV5-1 to TRBJ2-2; unclear D gene. The CDR3 region has the DNA TGCGCCAGCAGCTTGGTCGCACAGTACACCGGGGAGCTGTTTTTT. The encoded protein is CASSLVAQYTGELFF.